This T cell receptor beta chain was captured by sequencing in a study of shared T cell receptors in the human thymus. Germline CDR1 MGHRA, CDR2 YSYEKL. V gave up 4 bases and J gave up 4 bases, with 13 bases separating them. This CDR3 contains 15 residues. Sequenced by immunoSEQ multiplex PCR; TCRdb stores in-frame clones only, minus some. The sample has about 660,000 clones, 70% to 90% seen once. The same data also went into a second study, on human thymus T cells. In that study: The thymus was resected at corrective cardiac surgery. There appeared to be biased usage of V and J genes in thymic and blood repertoires. Highly overlapping thymic repertoires in unrelated individuals were reported by related research.

The rearrangement joins TRBV4-1 to TRBJ2-2; tentative D call: TRBD1 (6 bases). Sequencing was carried out using thymocytes. The source of this sequence is a boy in the first two years of life with a congenital heart defect. This CDR3 is CASSPAGAPTGELFF. The CDR3 DNA reads TGCGCCAGCAGCCCGGCAGGGGCCCCCACCGGGGAGCTGTTTTTT.